These 20 T cell receptor beta chains originate from one sample sequenced in a study of cytomegalovirus exposure and HLA in healthy donors. The PCR contained 60 Vbeta and 13 Jbeta primers. Measured with immunoSEQ multiplex PCR; TCRdb has only the in-frame clones, and not every one. The sample yields roughly 180,000 clones, approximately 82% seen once. The specimen was PBMCs. These receptors were obtained from a girl aged 2 to 10 in good health and CMV-seropositive.

The gene calls are TRBV6-1 and TRBJ1-2, with TRBD1 matching over 7 bases. The CDR3 loop spans 14 amino acids. V was pared by 3 bases and J by 2 bases, with 3 bases of the junction left unmatched. Germline V gives CDR1 MNHNS, CDR2 SASEGT. This CDR3 is CASSETGINYGYTF. The CDR3 DNA reads TGTGCCAGCAGTGAGACAGGGATCAACTATGGCTACACCTTC.

This chain connects TRBV11-2 to TRBJ1-2, with 9 bases that match TRBD1. Unmatched junction bases numbered 10, after V lost 2 bases and J lost 6 bases. The CDR3 extends over 16 amino acids. Germline loops: CDR1 SGHAT, CDR2 FQNNGV. CDR3 in DNA: TGTGCCAGCAGCTTACCCGTCACAGGGGGCGATGATGGCTACACCTTC. Translation gives CASSLPVTGGDDGYTF.

This clone was detected only once. The rearrangement uses TRBV19 and TRBJ1-5, with 7 bases matching TRBD1. V dropped 7 bases and J dropped 1; count of bases not matched to a gene: 10. Germline CDR1 reads LNHDA; CDR2 reads SQIVND (reference sequence). CDR3 length equals 16 residues. As DNA, the CDR3 is TGTGCCAGTACTTGGACAGGAGACTTAAGCAATCAGCCCCAGCATTTT. Its protein is CASTWTGDLSNQPQHF.

The chain carries TRBV30 and TRBJ2-3; the match to TRBD1 covers 8 bases. Germline lookup yields CDR1 GTSNPN and CDR2 SVGIG (reference sequence). V shed 5 bases and J 4 bases; nucleotides not matched to a gene: 11. This CDR3 region has 15 residues. The CDR3 DNA follows: TGTGCCTGGGCTGACCGACAGGGGTGGGCAGATACGCAGTATTTT. Translation gives CAWADRQGWADTQYF.

The sample holds one count of this clone. The rearrangement joins TRBV9 to TRBJ1-3; D is ambiguous. The CDR3 spans 15 residues. CDR1 SGDLS and CDR2 YYNGEE come from the germline V gene. Trimming removed 3 bases from V and 3 bases from J, with 13 bases in between. CDR3 in amino acids: CASSARSAFGNTIYF. The CDR3, as DNA: TGTGCCAGCAGCGCCCGGAGTGCGTTTGGAAACACCATATATTTT. The entire variable domain, with the rest obtained from reference TRBV9 and TRBJ1-3, is as follows: DSGVTQTPKHLITATGQRVTLRCSPRSGDLSVYWYQQSLDQGLQFLIQYYNGEERAKGNILERFSAQQFPDLHSELNLSSLELGDSALYFCASSARSAFGNTIYFGEGSWLTVV.

The chain joins TRBV27 to TRBJ1-5; TRBD1 is a possible D gene (5 bases). The germline gives CDR1 MNHEY, CDR2 SMNVEV (reference sequence). The CDR3 is 14 residues long. V lost 6 bases to trimming and J lost 4 bases, with 13 bases between them. CDR3 residues: CASSKTATNQPQHF. CDR3 in DNA: TGTGCCAGCAGCAAGACAGCTACTAATCAGCCCCAGCATTTT.

The V call is TRBV28, the J call TRBJ1-3; 10 positions agree with TRBD1. Trimming took 5 bases from V and 0 from J; bases not matched to a gene: 10. This CDR3 has 18 amino acids. Germline CDR1 reads MDHEN; CDR2 reads SYDVKM. CDR3 sequence: CASSPPGQGLYSGNTIYF. CDR3 coding DNA: TGTGCCAGCAGTCCCCCGGGACAGGGGCTATACTCTGGAAACACCATATATTTT.

The gene calls are TRBV2 and TRBJ2-1, with D maybe TRBD1 (6 bases). The V gene's germline CDR1 is SNHLY and CDR2 FYNNEI. V lost 5 bases, J lost 4 bases, and 27 bases lay in between. This CDR3 spans 19 amino acids. The DNA for the CDR3 is TGTGCCAGCAGTCCTGGGGCATGGGGTGAGGGGACAAGGTACAATGAGCAGTTCTTC. Translated, it gives CASSPGAWGEGTRYNEQFF.

The chain combines TRBV6-5 with TRBJ1-3, with TRBD1 matching 11 bases. The trim removed 5 bases at V and 4 bases at J, leaving 4 bases unmatched. From germline, CDR1 is MNHEY and CDR2 SVGAGI. This CDR3 has 15 residues. Here the CDR3 DNA reads TGTGCCAGCAGTCGAGGGACAGGGGGAGGAAACACCATATATTTT. This translates into CASSRGTGGGNTIYF.

As to this clone: This CDR3 is missing its conserved last phenylalanine or tryptophan, likely due to a read error. The chain has TRBV5-6 and TRBJ2-2; a possible D gene is TRBD2 (6 bases). The V gene's germline CDR1 is SGHDT and CDR2 YYEEEE. The ends were cut back, 5 bases at V and 6 bases at J, with 14 bases in the middle. This CDR3 is 14 amino acids long. CDR3 DNA sequence: TGTGCCAGCAGACTAGCCTCTTTGGCCGGGGAGCTGTTTTCT. Translating it yields CASRLASLAGELFS.

The rearrangement links TRBV4-1 to TRBJ1-6, with 10 bases identical to TRBD1. This CDR3 spans 15 amino acids. V dropped 3 bases and J dropped 8; count of bases not matched to a gene: 4. CDR1 is MGHRA and CDR2 is YSYEKL in the germline V gene. The CDR3 DNA follows: TGCGCCAGCAGCCACCCGGACAGGGGGGATTCACCCCTCCACTTT. This encodes CASSHPDRGDSPLHF.

V gene TRBV12-5 combines with J gene TRBJ1-2; tentative D call: TRBD1 (5 bases). This CDR3 contains 19 residues. V dropped 1 base and J dropped 1 base, with 22 bases sitting between them. The germline V gene encodes CDR1 LGHNT and CDR2 FRNRAP. CDR3 coding DNA: TGTGCTAGTGGTTTGGATCGGGGCGCGCCCCGGGAGGTTAACTATGGCTACACCTTC. It codes for CASGLDRGAPREVNYGYTF.

The gene calls are TRBV9 and TRBJ2-1; 10 bases fit TRBD2. The germline CDR1 and CDR2 sequences are SGDLS and YYNGEE. The CDR3 runs to 18 residues. V lost 0 bases, J lost 5 bases, and 11 bases stayed unmatched. This chain's CDR3 is CASSVVQLTSGPHNEQFF. In nucleotides, the CDR3 is TGTGCCAGCAGCGTAGTCCAACTGACTAGCGGGCCTCACAATGAGCAGTTCTTC.

The V and J genes are TRBV19 and TRBJ2-2, with D unresolved. Per the germline V gene, CDR1 is LNHDA and CDR2 is SQIVND (reference sequence). The CDR3 loop spans 20 amino acids. The V end was cut by 0 bases, the J end by 0 bases, with 20 bases between. CDR3 loop: CASSIDPPLGHYSNTGELFF. The CDR3 DNA follows: TGTGCCAGTAGTATAGATCCTCCCCTGGGCCATTACTCGAACACCGGGGAGCTGTTTTTT.

The CDR3 DNA reads as TGTGCCAGCAGCCTACAGACTACCTACGAGCAGTACTTC. It encodes CASSLQTTYEQYF. The rearrangement links TRBV5-4 to TRBJ2-7, with D perhaps matching TRBD2 (5 bases). The germline CDR1 and CDR2 sequences are SGHNT and YYREEE (reference sequence). The CDR3 is 13 residues long. Between the trimmed V and J ends, which lost 4 bases and 2 bases, there was a span of 10 bases.

The CDR3 reads CASRIASSGPGELFF. The CDR3 coding sequence is TGTGCCAGCAGGATTGCATCTAGCGGACCCGGGGAGCTGTTTTTT. The V gene is TRBV9, the J gene TRBJ2-2; 7 nucleotides agree with TRBD2. Unmatched junction bases numbered 10, after V lost 5 bases and J lost 6 bases. The CDR3 runs to 15 residues. Germline values: CDR1 SGDLS, CDR2 YYNGEE.

The J gene is TRBJ2-5, the V gene TRBV29-1; 7 bases are shared with TRBD2. The assigned J gene may be wrong: the sequence end matches TRBJ2-7 better. The CDR3 is 14 amino acids. CDR1 SQVTM and CDR2 ANQGSEA come from the germline V gene. CDR3 region: CSVLILANSYEQYF. The CDR3 region has the DNA TGCAGCGTATTAATACTAGCGAACTCCTACGAGCAGTACTTC.

This sequence joins TRBV28 and TRBJ1-4; D is perhaps TRBD1 (6 bases). V shed 3 bases and J shed 8 bases, with 19 bases lying between them. Germline-derived CDR1 and CDR2 are MDHEN and SYDVKM. The CDR3 consists of 16 residues. For the CDR3, the DNA is TGTGCCAGCAGTTTCTCCGGGACACCGGGGGGGGAAAAACTGTTTTTT. Translated: CASSFSGTPGGEKLFF.

This sequence joins TRBV7-9 and TRBJ1-3; D call uncertain. Germline CDR1 reads SEHNR; CDR2 reads FQNEAQ (reference sequence). V dropped 2 bases and J dropped 0 bases, with 11 bases sitting between them. The CDR3 extends over 16 amino acids. CDR3 bases: TGTGCCAGCAGCTTACCGTCGCAGTTCTCTGGAAACACCATATATTTT. As protein: CASSLPSQFSGNTIYF.

The chain employs TRBV19 and TRBJ1-6; the match to TRBD1 covers 8 bases. CDR3 length: 13 residues. Germline CDR1 is LNHDA and CDR2 is SQIVND (reference sequence). J lost 9 bases, V lost 10 bases, and 8 bases had no gene match. DNA for the CDR3: TGTGCCACCGATGACAGGGGTGGTTCACCCCTCCACTTT. Its protein product is CATDDRGGSPLHF.